This TCR beta chain was documented in a study of response to subunit inactivated influenza vaccine. The study, taken as a whole, reports: Authors suggested seasonal influenza vaccinations each recruit few new T cells.

This CDR3 comprises 14 residues. After removal of 4 bases from V and 6 bases from J, the junction contained 5 bases not matched to a gene. Germline values: CDR1 LGHNA, CDR2 YNFKEQ. This clonotype showed up just a few times. Its specificity is unknown. TCRdb redid the calling of the RT-PCR reads with MiXCR, one entry per CDR3 protein. Among 500,000 to 600,000 distinct CDR3 sequences listed, approximately 7.1% were seen once. Sequencing was performed on PBMCs from blood, taken less than 30 months after vaccination. The V and J genes are TRBV4-2 and TRBJ2-1; the match to TRBD2 covers 8 bases. The sequence was obtained from a man between 50 and 75 years old who received an inactivated influenza vaccine. The CDR3 region is CASSPSGSFNEQFF. The CDR3 DNA reads TGTGCCAGCAGCCCCAGCGGGAGCTTCAATGAGCAGTTCTTC.